This T cell receptor beta chain was identified in a study of cytomegalovirus exposure and HLA in healthy donors. This clone was counted a single time. PCR involved 60 Vbeta and 13 Jbeta primers. Authors' methods: An analysis performed later counted about 80 million unique TCR beta chains (around 10 million of them shared). Repertoires were generated with immunoSEQ multiplex PCR, while TCRdb's copy carries only in-frame clones and drops some. V, J and clone size derive from that table, while D and trimming were established from the DNA sequence. This table has 90,000 to 100,000 clones, around four fifths appearing once. The source of this sequence is a woman in her sixties in good health and CMV-seronegative. The sample consisted of PBMCs.

The CDR3 protein is CTSSQGGPKPYF. In nucleotides, the CDR3 is TGCACCAGCAGCCAAGGAGGCCCGAAGCCGTACTTC. The chain combines TRBV1 with TRBJ2-7; TRBD2 is the table's D call, not checked against the DNA. TRBV1 is a recognized pseudogene. The CDR3 has 12 residues.